The sequence of this TCR beta chain was determined in a study of identical twins. A universal primer site was created by template switching, with the cDNA bearing unique molecular identifiers. In TCRdb, the 5' RACE reads were re-called with MiXCR into one record per CDR3 protein. The data show about 810,000 distinct CDR3 sequences, around 12% seen once. This clonotype was observed a handful of times. The CDR3 consists of 16 residues. The trim removed 5 bases at V and 0 bases at J, leaving 6 bases unmatched. Germline V CDR1 and CDR2: ENHRY, SYGVKD. This sample also appeared in a second study, on yellow fever vaccine responses in identical twins.

Source material: PBMCs. The clonotype comes from a woman under 30 in good health. The V call is TRBV10-3, the J call TRBJ2-3, with TRBD2 matching 9 bases. In DNA, the CDR3 is TGTGCCATCAGTAACGGGCTAGCGGGGAGCACAGATACGCAGTATTTT. Encoded protein: CAISNGLAGSTDTQYF.